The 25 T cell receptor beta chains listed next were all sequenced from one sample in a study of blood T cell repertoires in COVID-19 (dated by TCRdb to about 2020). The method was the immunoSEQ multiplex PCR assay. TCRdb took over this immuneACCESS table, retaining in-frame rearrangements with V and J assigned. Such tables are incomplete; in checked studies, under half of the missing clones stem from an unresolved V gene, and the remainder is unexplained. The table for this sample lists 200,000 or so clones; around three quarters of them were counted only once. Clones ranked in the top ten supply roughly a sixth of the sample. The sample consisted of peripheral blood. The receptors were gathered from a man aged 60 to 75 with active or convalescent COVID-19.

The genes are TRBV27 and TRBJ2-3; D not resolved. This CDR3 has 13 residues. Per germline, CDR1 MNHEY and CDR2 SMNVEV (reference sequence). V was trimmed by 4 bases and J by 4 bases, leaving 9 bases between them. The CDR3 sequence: CASSSFGPDTQYF. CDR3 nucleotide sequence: TGTGCCAGCAGTTCTTTTGGGCCAGATACGCAGTATTTT.

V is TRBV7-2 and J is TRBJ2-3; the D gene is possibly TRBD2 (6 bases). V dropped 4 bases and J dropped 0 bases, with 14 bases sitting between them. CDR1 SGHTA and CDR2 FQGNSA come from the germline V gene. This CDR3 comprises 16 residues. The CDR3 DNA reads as TGTGCCAGCAGCTCGCAGTGGGGGACTAGCACAGATACGCAGTATTTT. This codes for CASSSQWGTSTDTQYF.

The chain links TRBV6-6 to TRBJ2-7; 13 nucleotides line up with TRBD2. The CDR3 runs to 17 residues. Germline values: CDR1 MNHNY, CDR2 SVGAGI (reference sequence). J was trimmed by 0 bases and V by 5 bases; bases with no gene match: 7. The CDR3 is CASSRGLAGSSSYEQYF. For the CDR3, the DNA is TGTGCCAGCAGTCGGGGACTAGCGGGATCCTCCTCCTACGAGCAGTACTTC.

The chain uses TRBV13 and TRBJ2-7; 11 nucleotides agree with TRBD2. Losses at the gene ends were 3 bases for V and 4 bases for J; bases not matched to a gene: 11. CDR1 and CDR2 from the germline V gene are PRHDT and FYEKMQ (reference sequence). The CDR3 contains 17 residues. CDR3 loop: CASSFRTSGSLTYEQYF. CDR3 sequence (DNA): TGTGCCAGCAGCTTTCGTACTAGCGGGAGTCTTACGTACGAGCAGTACTTC. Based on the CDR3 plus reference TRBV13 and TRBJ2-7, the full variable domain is AAGVIQSPRHLIKEKRETATLKCYPIPRHDTVYWYQQGPGQDPQFLISFYEKMQSDKGSIPDRFSAQQFSDYHSELNMSSLELGDSALYFCASSFRTSGSLTYEQYFGPGTRLTVT.

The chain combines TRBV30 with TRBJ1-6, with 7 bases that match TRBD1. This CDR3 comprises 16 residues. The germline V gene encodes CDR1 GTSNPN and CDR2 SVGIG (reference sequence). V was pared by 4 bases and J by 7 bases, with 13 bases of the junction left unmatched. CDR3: CAWTIPHRGFNSPLHF. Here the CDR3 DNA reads TGTGCCTGGACCATACCTCACAGGGGATTCAATTCACCCCTCCACTTT.

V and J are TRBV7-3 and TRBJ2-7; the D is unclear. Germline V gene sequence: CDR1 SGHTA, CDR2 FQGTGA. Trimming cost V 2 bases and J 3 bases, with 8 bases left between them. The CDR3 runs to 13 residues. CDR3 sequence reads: CASSLGQYYEQYF. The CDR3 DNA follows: TGTGCCAGCAGCTTAGGGCAGTACTACGAGCAGTACTTC.

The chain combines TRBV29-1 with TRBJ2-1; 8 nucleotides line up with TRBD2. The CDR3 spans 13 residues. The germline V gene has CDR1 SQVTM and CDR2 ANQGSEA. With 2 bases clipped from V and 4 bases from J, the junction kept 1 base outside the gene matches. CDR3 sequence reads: CSVELAGYNEQFF. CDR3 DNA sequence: TGCAGCGTTGAACTAGCGGGTTACAATGAGCAGTTCTTC.

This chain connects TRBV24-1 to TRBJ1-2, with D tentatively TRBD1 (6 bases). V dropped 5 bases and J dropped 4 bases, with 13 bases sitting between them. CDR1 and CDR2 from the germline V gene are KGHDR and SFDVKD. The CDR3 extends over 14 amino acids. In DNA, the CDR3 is TGTGCCACCAGTGTAGCAGGGGTGAGCTATGGCTACACCTTC. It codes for CATSVAGVSYGYTF.

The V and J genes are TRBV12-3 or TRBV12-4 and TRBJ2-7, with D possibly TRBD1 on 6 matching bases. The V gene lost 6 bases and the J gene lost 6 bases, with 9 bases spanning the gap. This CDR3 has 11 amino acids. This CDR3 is CASSGQSEQYF. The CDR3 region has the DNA TGTGCCAGCAGCGGACAGTCCGAGCAGTACTTC.

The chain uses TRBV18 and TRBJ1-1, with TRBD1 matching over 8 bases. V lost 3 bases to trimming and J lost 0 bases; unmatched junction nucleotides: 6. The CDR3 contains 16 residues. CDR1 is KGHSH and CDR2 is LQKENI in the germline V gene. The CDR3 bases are TGTGCCAGCTCACCGAACTCAGGGGGCCTGAACACTGAAGCTTTCTTT. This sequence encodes CASSPNSGGLNTEAFF.

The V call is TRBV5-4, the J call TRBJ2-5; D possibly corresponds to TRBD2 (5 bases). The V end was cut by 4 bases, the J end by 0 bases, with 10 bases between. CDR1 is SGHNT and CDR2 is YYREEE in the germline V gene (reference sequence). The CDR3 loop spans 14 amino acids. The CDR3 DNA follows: TGTGCCAGCAGCCGGCCGGGGTACCAAGAGACCCAGTACTTC. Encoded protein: CASSRPGYQETQYF.

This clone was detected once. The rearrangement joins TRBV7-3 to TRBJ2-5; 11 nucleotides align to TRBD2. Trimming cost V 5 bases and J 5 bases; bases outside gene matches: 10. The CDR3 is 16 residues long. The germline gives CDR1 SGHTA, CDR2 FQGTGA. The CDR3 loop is CASSPTSGRILETQYF. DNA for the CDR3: TGTGCCAGCAGCCCTACTAGCGGGAGAATCTTGGAGACCCAGTACTTC.

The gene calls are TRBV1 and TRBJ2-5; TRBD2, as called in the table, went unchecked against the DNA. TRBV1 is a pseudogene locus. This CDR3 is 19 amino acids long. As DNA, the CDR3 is TGCACCAGCAGCCAAGGGAGGCCGGGACTAGCGAATGTCCCGGAGACCCAGTACTTC. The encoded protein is CTSSQGRPGLANVPETQYF.

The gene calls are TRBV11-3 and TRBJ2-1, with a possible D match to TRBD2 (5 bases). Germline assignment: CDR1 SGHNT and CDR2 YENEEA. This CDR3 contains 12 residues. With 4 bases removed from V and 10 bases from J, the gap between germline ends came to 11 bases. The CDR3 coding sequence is TGTGCCAGCAGCTCCCATACGGGGGAGCAGTTCTTC. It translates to CASSSHTGEQFF. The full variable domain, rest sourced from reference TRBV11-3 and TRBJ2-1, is EAGVVQSPRYKIIEKKQPVAFWCNPISGHNTLYWYLQNLGQGPELLIRYENEEAVDDSQLPKDRFSAERLKGVDSTLKIQPAELGDSAVYLCASSSHTGEQFFGPGTRLTVL.

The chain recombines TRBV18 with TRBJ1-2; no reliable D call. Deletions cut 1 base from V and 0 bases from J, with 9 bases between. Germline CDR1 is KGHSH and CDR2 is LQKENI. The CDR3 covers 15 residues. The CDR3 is CASSPRADPNYGYTF. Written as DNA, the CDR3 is TGTGCCAGCTCACCACGGGCAGACCCTAACTATGGCTACACCTTC.

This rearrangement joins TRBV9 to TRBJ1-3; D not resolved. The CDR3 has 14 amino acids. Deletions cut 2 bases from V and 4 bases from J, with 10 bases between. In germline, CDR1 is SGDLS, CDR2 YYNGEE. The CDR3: CASSVLREGNTIYF. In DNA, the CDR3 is TGTGCCAGCAGCGTCTTGCGTGAGGGAAACACCATATATTTT.

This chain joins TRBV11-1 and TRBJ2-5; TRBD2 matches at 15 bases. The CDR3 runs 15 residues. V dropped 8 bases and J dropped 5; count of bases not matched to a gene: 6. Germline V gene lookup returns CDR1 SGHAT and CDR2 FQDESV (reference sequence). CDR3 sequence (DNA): TGTGCCAGCTCGGGACTAGCGGGAGGACGGGAGACCCAGTACTTC. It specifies CASSGLAGGRETQYF. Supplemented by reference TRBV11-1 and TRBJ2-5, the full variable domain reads EAEVAQSPRYKITEKSQAVAFWCDPISGHATLYWYRQILGQGPELLVQFQDESVVDDSQLPKDRFSAERLKGVDSTLKIQPAELGDSAMYLCASSGLAGGRETQYFGPGTRLLVL.

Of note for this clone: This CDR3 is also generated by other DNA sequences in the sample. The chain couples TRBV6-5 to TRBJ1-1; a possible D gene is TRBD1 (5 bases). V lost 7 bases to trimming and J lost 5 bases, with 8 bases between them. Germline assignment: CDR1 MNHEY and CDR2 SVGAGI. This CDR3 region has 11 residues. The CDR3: CASTRGTEAFF. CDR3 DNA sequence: TGTGCCAGCACACGGGGGACTGAAGCTTTCTTT.

The CDR3 DNA follows: TGTGCCATCCAGTCCCTCGGCAGGTCGGGGGGCGGCGAGCAGTACTTC. Residues: CAIQSLGRSGGGEQYF. The V and J genes are TRBV10-3 and TRBJ2-7; D is perhaps TRBD2 (7 bases). Germline V gene sequence: CDR1 ENHRY, CDR2 SYGVKD. The length of the CDR3 is 16 residues. The V and J ends lost 8 bases and 6 bases respectively, with 26 bases between them.

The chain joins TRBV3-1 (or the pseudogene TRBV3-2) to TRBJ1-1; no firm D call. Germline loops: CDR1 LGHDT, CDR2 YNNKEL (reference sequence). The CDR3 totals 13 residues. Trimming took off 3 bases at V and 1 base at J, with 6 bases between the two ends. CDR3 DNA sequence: TGTGCCAGCAGCCACGGAGGGAACACTGAAGCTTTCTTT. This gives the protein CASSHGGNTEAFF.

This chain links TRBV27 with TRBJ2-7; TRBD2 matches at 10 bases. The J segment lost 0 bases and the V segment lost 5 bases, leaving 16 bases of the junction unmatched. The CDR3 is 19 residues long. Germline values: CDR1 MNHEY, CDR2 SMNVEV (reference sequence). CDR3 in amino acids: CASSPLGSGRIFPSYEQYF. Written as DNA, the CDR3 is TGTGCCAGCAGTCCTTTGGGTAGCGGGAGGATCTTCCCCTCCTACGAGCAGTACTTC.

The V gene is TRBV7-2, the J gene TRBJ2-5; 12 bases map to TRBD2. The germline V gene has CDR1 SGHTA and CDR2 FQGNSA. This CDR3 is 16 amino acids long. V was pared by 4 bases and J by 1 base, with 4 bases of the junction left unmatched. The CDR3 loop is CASSSGLAGPQETQYF. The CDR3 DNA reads TGTGCCAGCAGCTCCGGACTAGCGGGGCCCCAAGAGACCCAGTACTTC. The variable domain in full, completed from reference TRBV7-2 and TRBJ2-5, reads GAGVSQSPSNKVTEKGKDVELRCDPISGHTALYWYRQSLGQGLEFLIYFQGNSAPDKSGLPSDRFSAERTGGSVSTLTIQRTQQEDSAVYLCASSSGLAGPQETQYFGPGTRLLVL.

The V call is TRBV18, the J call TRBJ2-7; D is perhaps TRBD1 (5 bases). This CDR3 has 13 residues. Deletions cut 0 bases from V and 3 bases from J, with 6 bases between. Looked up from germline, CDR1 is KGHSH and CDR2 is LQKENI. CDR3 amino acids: CASSPPRDYEQYF. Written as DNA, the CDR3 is TGTGCCAGCTCACCACCCAGGGACTACGAGCAGTACTTC.

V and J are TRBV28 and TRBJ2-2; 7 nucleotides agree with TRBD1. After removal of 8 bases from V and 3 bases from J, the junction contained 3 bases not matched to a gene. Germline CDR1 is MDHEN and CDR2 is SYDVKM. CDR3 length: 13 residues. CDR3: CASCTGDTGELFF. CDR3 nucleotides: TGTGCCAGCTGCACAGGGGACACCGGGGAGCTGTTTTTT.

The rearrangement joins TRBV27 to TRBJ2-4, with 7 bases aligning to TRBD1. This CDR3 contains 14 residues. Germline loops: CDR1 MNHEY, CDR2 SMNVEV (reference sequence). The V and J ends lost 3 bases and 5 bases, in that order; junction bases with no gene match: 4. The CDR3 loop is CASSFRGGENIQYF. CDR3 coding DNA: TGTGCCAGCAGTTTCAGAGGGGGCGAAAACATTCAGTACTTC.